This paragraph covers one TCR beta chain sequence. The CDR3 has 14 residues. Germline V gives CDR1 LNHDA, CDR2 SQIVND (reference sequence). The ends were cut back, 3 bases at V and 2 bases at J, with 10 bases in the middle. This record comes from a study of OX40 agonist ivuxolimab in advanced cancers. Study at large: Patients received ivuxolimab, an intravenous treatment, every 2 weeks at 0.01 to 10 mg/kg. Prior therapy, whether anti-PD-1, anti-PD-L1 or anti-CTLA-4, was allowed, and roughly 40% had some.

The protocol was immunoSEQ multiplex PCR, while the TCRdb copy is restricted to in-frame clones and leaves out a portion. The sample contains some 100,000 clones, 90% to 95% of which appear only once. Source: CD4+ or CD8+ T cells sorted from blood, taken in a trial of the OX40 agonist ivuxolimab. V is TRBV19 and J is TRBJ1-1; D possibly corresponds to TRBD1 (5 bases). This TCR derives from an adult with an advanced solid tumor such as melanoma, head and neck, liver or kidney cancer. The CDR3 DNA reads as TGTGCCAGTAGTATCCCGGGACTTAACACTGAAGCTTTCTTT. It translates to CASSIPGLNTEAFF.